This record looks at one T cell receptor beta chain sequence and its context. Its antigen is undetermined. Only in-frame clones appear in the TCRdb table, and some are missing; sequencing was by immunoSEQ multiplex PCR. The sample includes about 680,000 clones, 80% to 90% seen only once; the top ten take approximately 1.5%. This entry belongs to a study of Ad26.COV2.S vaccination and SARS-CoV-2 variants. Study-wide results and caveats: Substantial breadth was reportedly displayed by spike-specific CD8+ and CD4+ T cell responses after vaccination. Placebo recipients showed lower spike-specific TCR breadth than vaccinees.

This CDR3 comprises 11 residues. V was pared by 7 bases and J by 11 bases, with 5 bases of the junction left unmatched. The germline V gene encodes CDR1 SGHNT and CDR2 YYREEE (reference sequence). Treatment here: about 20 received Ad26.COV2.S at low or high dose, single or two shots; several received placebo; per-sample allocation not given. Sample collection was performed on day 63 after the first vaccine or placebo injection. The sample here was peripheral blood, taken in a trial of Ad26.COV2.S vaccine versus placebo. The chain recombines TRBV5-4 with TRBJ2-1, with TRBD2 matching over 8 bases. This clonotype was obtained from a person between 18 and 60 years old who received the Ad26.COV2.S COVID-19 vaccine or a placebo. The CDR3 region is CASWRGEKQFF. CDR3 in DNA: TGTGCCAGCTGGCGGGGGGAGAAGCAGTTCTTC.